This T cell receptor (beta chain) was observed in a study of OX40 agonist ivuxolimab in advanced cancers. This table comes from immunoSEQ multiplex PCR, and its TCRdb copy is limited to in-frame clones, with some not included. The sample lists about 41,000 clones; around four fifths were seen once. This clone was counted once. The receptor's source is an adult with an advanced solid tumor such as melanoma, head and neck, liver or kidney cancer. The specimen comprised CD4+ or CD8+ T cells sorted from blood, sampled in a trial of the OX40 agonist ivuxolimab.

The DNA of the CDR3 is TGTGCCACCAGCATATTGACAGGGATGAACACTGAAGCTTTCTTT. This codes for CATSILTGMNTEAFF. The chain uses TRBV15 and TRBJ1-1; TRBD1 agrees at 7 bases. CDR3 length: 15 residues. Germline V gene lookup returns CDR1 LNHNV and CDR2 YYDKDF (reference sequence). The trim removed 4 bases at V and 0 bases at J, leaving 5 bases unmatched.